One T cell receptor (beta chain) is described in this entry. Its antigen is not known. Described time point: pretreatment peripheral blood. The record originates from a study of PD-L1 blockade in urothelial cancer. For the study at large: About 90% of the roughly 29 patients were men with bladder-origin urothelial cancer. Blood yielded a median of around 150,000 T cells per sample.

Overall study findings and caveats: Enhanced expansion of tumor-associated blood clones at 3 weeks characterized durable-benefit patients.

This table comes from immunoSEQ multiplex PCR, and its TCRdb copy is limited to in-frame clones, with some not included. The sample has 43,000 or so clones; more than 70% are singletons. The receptor was derived from a man aged 60-69 years with urothelial cancer. The sample here was PBMCs, taken around atezolizumab (anti-PD-L1) treatment.

The CDR3, as DNA: TGTGCCAGCAGTGCAGGGGGCGGTAATTCACCCCTCCACTTT. Amino acids: CASSAGGGNSPLHF. This chain joins TRBV25-1 and TRBJ1-6; 8 nucleotides match TRBD1. The CDR3 has 14 residues. Germline V lookup: CDR1 MGHDK, CDR2 SYGVNS. V lost 4 bases and J lost 6; bases outside the gene matches: 2. Full variable domain (rest looked up from reference TRBV25-1 and TRBJ1-6): EADIYQTPRYLVIGTGKKITLECSQTMGHDKMYWYQQDPGMELHLIHYSYGVNSTEKGDLSSESTVSRIRTEHFPLTLESARPSHTSQYLCASSAGGGNSPLHFGNGTRLTVT.